This T cell receptor beta chain is from a study of neurological immune-mediated disorders. The table lists this clonotype with many counts. Synthesis of cDNA was carried out by template-switch 5'RACE. The reaction used 10-nucleotide random UMIs. TCRdb used MiXCR to reprocess the 5' RACE reads, holding one entry per CDR3 protein. The sample consists of roughly 100,000 distinct CDR3 sequences, 3% to 4.5% of them appearing once. There are 20 residues in the CDR3. The V gene lost 5 bases and the J gene lost 7 bases, with 32 bases spanning the gap. Germline V gene data show CDR1 as MDHEN and CDR2 as SYDVKM.

This clonotype was obtained from a woman aged 45 to 65 with multiple sclerosis. Sequencing used PBMCs. The chain links TRBV28 to TRBJ2-2; tentatively, D is TRBD2 (5 bases). As DNA, the CDR3 is TGTGCCAGCAGTCCATCATGTATCGGAGGTAAAAAGAGGTGTATCGGGGAGCTGTTTTTT. It codes for CASSPSCIGGKKRCIGELFF.